One sample yielded the 9 T cell receptor beta chains listed below, sequenced in a study of CD8 T cells in ankylosing spondylitis. TCRdb re-derived calls from the 5' RACE reads in MiXCR, one entry per CDR3 protein. The sample shows around 220,000 distinct CDR3 sequences, 10% to 13% of them seen only once. The sequencing sample was made of blood, either unsorted or a sorted T cell fraction (not recorded which). Receptors were obtained from a male donor with ankylosing spondylitis or in good health (not recorded which).

This clonotype was seen ten or more times. The chain joins TRBV20-1 to TRBJ2-5; D is undetermined. The germline gives CDR1 DFQATT, CDR2 SNEGSKA (reference sequence). The V end lost 6 bases, the J end lost 7 bases, and 12 bases lay between the germline ends. The CDR3 covers 11 residues. The chain's CDR3 is CSAIHAGTQYF. For the CDR3, the DNA is TGCAGTGCGATCCATGCTGGGACCCAGTACTTC.

V is TRBV6-1 and J is TRBJ1-1, with no clear D. The V end was cut by 7 bases, the J end by 1 base, with 10 bases between. CDR3 length equals 13 residues. CDR1 MNHNS and CDR2 SASEGT come from the germline V gene. CDR3: CASNLQWNTEAFF. The CDR3 region has the DNA TGTGCCAGCAACCTCCAATGGAACACTGAAGCTTTCTTT.

This clonotype appeared many times. The rearrangement joins TRBV6-1 to TRBJ2-7, with 8 bases aligning to TRBD1. Germline CDR1 MNHNS, CDR2 SASEGT. The CDR3 is 13 residues long. The trim removed 3 bases at V and 5 bases at J, leaving 3 bases unmatched. The CDR3 bases are TGTGCCAGCAGTGACAGGGGGCTCAACGAGCAGTACTTC. It yields the protein CASSDRGLNEQYF.

In its sample, this clonotype was seen many times. The V and J genes are TRBV7-2 and TRBJ1-1; 7 positions match TRBD1. The CDR3 covers 15 residues. Trimming took 11 bases from V and 3 from J; bases not matched to a gene: 15. The germline V gene has CDR1 SGHTA and CDR2 FQGNSA. Written as DNA, the CDR3 is TGTGCCGGGGGCAGACAGGGAGCCCACGACACTGAAGCTTTCTTT. It translates to CAGGRQGAHDTEAFF.

V is TRBV25-1 and J is TRBJ2-3; the D is unclear. The CDR3 length is 13 residues. V was clipped by 8 bases and J by 3 bases, with 12 bases between them. In germline, CDR1 is MGHDK, CDR2 SYGVNS. This CDR3 is CASARFGTDTQYF. DNA of the CDR3: TGTGCCAGCGCTCGTTTTGGGACAGATACGCAGTATTTT.

The chain carries TRBV5-8 and TRBJ2-2; TRBD1 agrees at 7 bases. CDR1 SGHTS and CDR2 YDEGEE come from the germline V gene. The CDR3 length is 14 residues. Trimming at V came to 6 bases and at J to 5 bases, leaving 7 bases not matched to a gene. The CDR3 DNA reads TGTGCCAGCATCCAACAGGGGTCTACCGGGGAGCTGTTTTTT. Translated: CASIQQGSTGELFF.

With respect to this clonotype: This clone may be a read error of a much larger clone one base away. This chain joins TRBV28 and TRBJ2-3, with 8 nucleotides matching TRBD1. Trimming cost V 2 bases and J 2 bases; bases outside gene matches: 12. This CDR3 contains 18 residues. Germline V gene data show CDR1 as MDHEN and CDR2 as SYDVKM. CDR3 DNA sequence: TGTGCCAGCAGTTTAGCAGGGGGCATCAACCTTCCCACAGATACGCAGTATTTT. Its protein product is CASSLAGGINLPTDTQYF.

This clonotype was observed a handful of times. This chain links TRBV7-3 with TRBJ2-7, with 7 bases identical to TRBD1. The V and J ends lost 1 base and 5 bases, in that order; junction bases with no gene match: 8. Germline CDR1 SGHTA, CDR2 FQGTGA. The CDR3 contains 15 residues. CDR3 sequence reads: CASSLMGGQVHEQYF. The CDR3 DNA sequence: TGTGCCAGCAGCTTAATGGGTGGACAGGTTCACGAGCAGTACTTC.

This sequence joins TRBV29-1 and TRBJ2-3; 8 positions agree with TRBD1. CDR3 length equals 12 residues. V gave up 5 bases and J gave up 3 bases; unmatched junction bases: 1. Per the germline V gene, CDR1 is SQVTM and CDR2 is ANQGSEA. This chain's CDR3 is CSVRQGTDTQYF. CDR3 in DNA: TGCAGCGTTCGACAGGGGACAGATACGCAGTATTTT.